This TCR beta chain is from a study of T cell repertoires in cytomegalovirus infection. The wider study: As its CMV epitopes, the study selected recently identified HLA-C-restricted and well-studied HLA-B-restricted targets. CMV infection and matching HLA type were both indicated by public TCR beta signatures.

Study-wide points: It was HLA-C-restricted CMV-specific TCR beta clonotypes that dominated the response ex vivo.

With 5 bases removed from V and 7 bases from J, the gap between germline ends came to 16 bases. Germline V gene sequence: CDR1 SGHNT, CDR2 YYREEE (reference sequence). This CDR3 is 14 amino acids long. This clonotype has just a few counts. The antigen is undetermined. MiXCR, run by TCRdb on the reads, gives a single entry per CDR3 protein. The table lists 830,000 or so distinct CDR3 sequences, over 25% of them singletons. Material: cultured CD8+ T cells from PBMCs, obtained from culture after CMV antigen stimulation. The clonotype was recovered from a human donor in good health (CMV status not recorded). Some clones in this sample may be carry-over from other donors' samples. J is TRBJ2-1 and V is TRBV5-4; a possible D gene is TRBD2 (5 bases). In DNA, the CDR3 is TGTGCCAGCAGTCCTCCTGGACTTCCTAATGAGCAGTTCTTC. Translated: CASSPPGLPNEQFF.